The T cell receptor beta chain under discussion was sequenced for a study of beta chain features in type 1 diabetes. Deletions cut 5 bases from V and 2 bases from J, with 20 bases between. The CDR3 is 17 amino acids. The germline CDR1 and CDR2 sequences are SGHTA and FQGTGA. Expressed TCRB transcripts were sequenced because the isolated RNA had all been reverse transcribed beforehand. Method: immunoSEQ multiplex PCR; TCRdb's copy keeps in-frame clones and lacks some. The repertoire includes some 150,000 clones, over 9.5% of them detected once, and 1.3% sits in the top ten. The source material was naive CD4+ T cells from blood. The receptor was isolated from a young man in good health. The genes are TRBV7-3 and TRBJ2-3; possible D gene TRBD2, 7 bases. Here the CDR3 reads CASSPWGGGGFTDTQYF. The CDR3 DNA reads as TGTGCCAGCAGCCCCTGGGGGGGCGGGGGCTTCACAGATACGCAGTATTTT.